This T cell receptor (beta chain) was found in a study of multiple sclerosis patients with progressive multifocal leukoencephalopathy. Study-level points and caveats: Less diverse TRB repertoires were suggested in most PML patients. TRBV and TRBJ usage showed no common pattern when PML developed.

Every PCR reaction included synthetic inline CDR3 controls for all V-J pairings. The repertoire was sequenced with immunoSEQ multiplex PCR; TCRdb's copy has only in-frame clones and lacks some. The table includes some 30,000 clones, about nine tenths detected once. V lost 2 bases and J lost 11, with 13 bases in between. Germline CDR1 MNHNS, CDR2 SASEGT. The CDR3 length is 14 residues. The time point denotes: roughly 6 months of natalizumab therapy. All PML patients were female, and all patients had earlier interferon beta. This clone has just one count. Its specificity is not known. The sequence was collected from a human donor with multiple sclerosis. The sequences come from PBMCs, collected from a patient treated with natalizumab. This sequence joins TRBV6-1 and TRBJ1-6; the D is unclear. CDR3 protein: CASSEIVWKTPLHF. CDR3 nucleotide sequence: TGTGCCAGCAGTGAAATAGTATGGAAAACACCCCTCCACTTT.